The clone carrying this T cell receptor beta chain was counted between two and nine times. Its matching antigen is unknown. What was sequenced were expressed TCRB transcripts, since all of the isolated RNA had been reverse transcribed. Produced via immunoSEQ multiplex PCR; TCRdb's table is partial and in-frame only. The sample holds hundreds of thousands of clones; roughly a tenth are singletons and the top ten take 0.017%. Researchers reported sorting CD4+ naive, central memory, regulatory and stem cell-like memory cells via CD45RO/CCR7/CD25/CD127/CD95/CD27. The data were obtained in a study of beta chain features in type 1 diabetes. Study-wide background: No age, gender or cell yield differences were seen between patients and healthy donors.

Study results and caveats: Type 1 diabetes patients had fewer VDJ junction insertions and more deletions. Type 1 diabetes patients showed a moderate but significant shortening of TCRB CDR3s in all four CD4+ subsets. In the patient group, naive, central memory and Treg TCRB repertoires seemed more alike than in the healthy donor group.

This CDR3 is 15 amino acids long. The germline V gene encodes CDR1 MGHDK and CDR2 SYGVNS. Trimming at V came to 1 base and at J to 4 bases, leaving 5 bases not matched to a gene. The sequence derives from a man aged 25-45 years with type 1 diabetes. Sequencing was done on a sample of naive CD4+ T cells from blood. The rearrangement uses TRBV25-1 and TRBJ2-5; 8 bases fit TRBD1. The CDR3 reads CASSELQGVGETQYF. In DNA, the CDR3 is TGTGCCAGCAGTGAATTACAGGGGGTAGGAGAGACCCAGTACTTC.